Sequencing of this TCR beta chain was carried out in a study of blood T cell repertoires in COVID-19. Study summary: Both acute and convalescent COVID-19 samples were obtained from the United States, Italy and Spain. From T cells, B-cell-depleted T cells, or PBMCs came the material, which was cDNA or gDNA.

Germline CDR1 reads MNHNY; CDR2 reads SVGAGI (reference sequence). After removal of 5 bases from V and 2 bases from J, the junction contained 5 bases not matched to a gene. The CDR3 loop spans 14 amino acids. As originally analysed: Nucleated cell number was recorded as an estimate derived from reference gene primer amplification. Clones were read by immunoSEQ multiplex PCR, and TCRdb kept only the in-frame ones, dropping some. V and J calls and clone size are as listed in that table; D and trimming were resolved from the DNA. The sample yields some 180,000 clones, more than 65% seen once. Material: peripheral blood. This receptor was identified in a man in his 70s with active or convalescent COVID-19. The chain employs TRBV6-6 and TRBJ1-1, with 7 bases aligning to TRBD1. The CDR3 loop reads CASSRNRGNTEAFF. CDR3 nucleotides: TGTGCCAGCAGTCGAAACAGGGGAAACACTGAAGCTTTCTTT.